This T cell receptor beta chain is from a study of T cell responses to AZD1222 COVID-19 vaccine. V was pared by 5 bases and J by 7 bases, with 14 bases between. Germline V gene lookup returns CDR1 SGHTA and CDR2 FQGNSA. The length of the CDR3 is 14 residues. Repertoires were generated with immunoSEQ multiplex PCR, while TCRdb's copy carries only in-frame clones and drops some. The table lists approximately 180,000 clones, about 90% of them singletons. The receptor was derived from an adult in good health. Sequenced here: peripheral blood, sampled on day 0 of AZD1222 vaccination. The rearrangement uses TRBV7-2 and TRBJ1-4; D is uncertain. Written as DNA, the CDR3 is TGTGCCAGCAGCCCCCCCGAGTTGGGTGAAAAACTGTTTTTT. Protein product: CASSPPELGEKLFF. Together with reference TRBV7-2 and TRBJ1-4, the CDR3 gives the full variable domain: GAGVSQSPSNKVTEKGKDVELRCDPISGHTALYWYRQSLGQGLEFLIYFQGNSAPDKSGLPSDRFSAERTGGSVSTLTIQRTQQEDSAVYLCASSPPELGEKLFFGSGTQLSVL.